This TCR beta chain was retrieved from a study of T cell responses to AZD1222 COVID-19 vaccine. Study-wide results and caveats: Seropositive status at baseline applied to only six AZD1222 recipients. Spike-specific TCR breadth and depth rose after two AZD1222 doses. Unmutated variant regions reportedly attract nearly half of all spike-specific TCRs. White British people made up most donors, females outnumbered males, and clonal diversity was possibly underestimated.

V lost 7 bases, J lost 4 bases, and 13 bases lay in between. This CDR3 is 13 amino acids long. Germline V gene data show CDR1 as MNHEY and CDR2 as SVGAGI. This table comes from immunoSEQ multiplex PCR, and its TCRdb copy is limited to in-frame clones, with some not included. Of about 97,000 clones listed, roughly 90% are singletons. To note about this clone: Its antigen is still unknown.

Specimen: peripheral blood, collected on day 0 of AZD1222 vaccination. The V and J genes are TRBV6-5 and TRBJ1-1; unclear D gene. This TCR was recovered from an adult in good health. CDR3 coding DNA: TGTGCCAGCACCAAGGACTTGGGCACTGAAGCTTTCTTT. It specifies CASTKDLGTEAFF.